These 7 T cell receptor beta chains originate from one sample sequenced in a study. One entry per CDR3 protein, called by TCRdb with MiXCR from the 5' RACE reads. The table has more than 45,000 distinct CDR3 sequences, 25% to 30% seen once; the top ten hold 3.2%. Specimen: tumor-infiltrating memory CD4+ T cells sorted from the breast tumor. Indicated subset: memory CD4+ T cells, CD4+CD45RO+CD25-. The receptors stem from a female donor with breast cancer.

The rearrangement links TRBV7-2 to TRBJ2-1; 11 positions match TRBD2. Trimming cost V 2 bases and J 6 bases; bases outside gene matches: 6. Germline CDR1 is SGHTA and CDR2 is FQGNSA. This CDR3 has 16 amino acids. CDR3 loop: CASSLRGTSGINEQFF. CDR3 nucleotide sequence: TGTGCCAGCAGCTTACGCGGGACTAGCGGTATCAATGAGCAGTTCTTC.

This clonotype was detected only a few times. The V gene is TRBV20-1, the J gene TRBJ2-1; D is perhaps TRBD2 (5 bases). In germline, CDR1 is DFQATT, CDR2 SNEGSKA (reference sequence). V lost 0 bases and J 0 bases, leaving 12 bases between the germline ends. CDR3 length equals 16 residues. The chain's CDR3 is CSARDPGTVSYNEQFF. The DNA for the CDR3 is TGCAGTGCTAGAGATCCGGGAACGGTCTCCTACAATGAGCAGTTCTTC.

With respect to this clonotype: A read error may account for a junction end that differs from germline. V gene TRBV12-3 or TRBV12-4 combines with J gene TRBJ1-1, with unresolved D. The CDR3 consists of 15 residues. CDR3 amino acids: CASSAPGRANTETFF. In nucleotides, the CDR3 is TGTGCCAGCAGTGCCCCGGGGAGGGCAAACACTGAAACTTTCTTT.

This clonotype was detected only a few times. The CDR3 spells CAWTRRDMNTEAFF. In nucleotides, the CDR3 is TGTGCCTGGACCCGCAGGGACATGAACACTGAAGCTTTCTTT. The chain combines TRBV30 with TRBJ1-1; D possibly corresponds to TRBD1 (6 bases). Trimming stripped 4 bases from V and 0 bases from J, with 12 bases between. Germline loops: CDR1 GTSNPN, CDR2 SVGIG (reference sequence). This CDR3 has 14 residues.

This clonotype is medium-sized within its sample. The CDR3 region has the DNA TGTGCCAGCAGCTTAGACAGCGGGCGCGCCTCGGAGCAGTTCTTC. This codes for CASSLDSGRASEQFF. This chain links TRBV7-2 with TRBJ2-1; a possible D gene is TRBD2 (6 bases). Trimming took 1 base from V and 10 from J, leaving 17 bases between them. The CDR3 runs to 15 residues. From germline, CDR1 is SGHTA and CDR2 FQGNSA. The full variable domain, with the rest looked up from reference TRBV7-2 and TRBJ2-1, is GAGVSQSPSNKVTEKGKDVELRCDPISGHTALYWYRQSLGQGLEFLIYFQGNSAPDKSGLPSDRFSAERTGGSVSTLTIQRTQQEDSAVYLCASSLDSGRASEQFFGPGTRLTVL.

This clonotype appeared a few times. V usage is TRBV7-2 and J usage is TRBJ1-4; TRBD1 might be the D (5 bases). V shed 2 bases and J shed 2 bases, with 9 bases lying between them. The CDR3 is 15 residues long. Germline V lookup: CDR1 SGHTA, CDR2 FQGNSA. The CDR3, as DNA: TGTGCCAGCAGCTTATTCGGGGGGACTAATGAAAAACTGTTTTTT. It is translated as CASSLFGGTNEKLFF.

The sample holds a few counts of this clonotype. The V and J genes are TRBV9 and TRBJ2-1, with D possibly being TRBD2 (5 bases). CDR1 and CDR2 from the germline V gene are SGDLS and YYNGEE. Trimming pared 0 bases from V and 4 bases from J, leaving 11 bases between. CDR3 size: 15 residues. The CDR3 protein is CASSVAGQRYNEQFF. The CDR3 region has the DNA TGTGCCAGCAGCGTAGCGGGCCAGCGGTACAATGAGCAGTTCTTC.